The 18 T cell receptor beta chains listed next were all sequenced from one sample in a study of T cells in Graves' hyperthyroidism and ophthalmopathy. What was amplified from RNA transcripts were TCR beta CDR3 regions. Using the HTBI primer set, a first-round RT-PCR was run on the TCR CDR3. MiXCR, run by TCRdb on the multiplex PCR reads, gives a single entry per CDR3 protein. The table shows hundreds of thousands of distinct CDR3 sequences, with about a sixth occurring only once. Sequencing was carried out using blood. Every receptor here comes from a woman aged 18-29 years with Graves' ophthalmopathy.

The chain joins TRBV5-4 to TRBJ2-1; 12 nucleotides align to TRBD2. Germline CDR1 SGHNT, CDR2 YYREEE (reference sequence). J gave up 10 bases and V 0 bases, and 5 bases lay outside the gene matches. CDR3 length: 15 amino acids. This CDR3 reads CASSLASGGAKEQFF. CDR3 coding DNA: TGTGCCAGCAGCTTGGCTAGCGGGGGGGCGAAGGAGCAGTTCTTC.

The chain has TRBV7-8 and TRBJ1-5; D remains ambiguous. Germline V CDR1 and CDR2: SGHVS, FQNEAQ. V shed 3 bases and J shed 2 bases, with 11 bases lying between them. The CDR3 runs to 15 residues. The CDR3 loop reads CASSFWGGGNQPQHF. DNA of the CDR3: TGTGCCAGCAGCTTTTGGGGAGGTGGCAATCAGCCCCAGCATTTT.

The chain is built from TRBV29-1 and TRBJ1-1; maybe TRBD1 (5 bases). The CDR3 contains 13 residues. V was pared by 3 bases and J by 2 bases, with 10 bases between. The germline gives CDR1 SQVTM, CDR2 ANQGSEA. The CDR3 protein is CSVEGGENTEAFF. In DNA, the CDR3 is TGCAGCGTTGAGGGAGGGGAAAACACTGAAGCTTTCTTT.

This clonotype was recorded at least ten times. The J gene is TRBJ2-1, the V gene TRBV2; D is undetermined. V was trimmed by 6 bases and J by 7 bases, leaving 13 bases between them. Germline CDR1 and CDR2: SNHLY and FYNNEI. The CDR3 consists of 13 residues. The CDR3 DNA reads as TGTGCCAGCAGGGGGAATGTGAGGAATGAGCAGTTCTTC. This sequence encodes CASRGNVRNEQFF.

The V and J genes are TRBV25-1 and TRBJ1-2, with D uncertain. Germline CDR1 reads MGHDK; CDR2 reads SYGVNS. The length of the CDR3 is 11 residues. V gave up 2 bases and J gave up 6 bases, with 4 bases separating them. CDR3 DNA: TGTGCCAGCAGTGAAGCAGATGGCTACACCTTC. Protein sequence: CASSEADGYTF.

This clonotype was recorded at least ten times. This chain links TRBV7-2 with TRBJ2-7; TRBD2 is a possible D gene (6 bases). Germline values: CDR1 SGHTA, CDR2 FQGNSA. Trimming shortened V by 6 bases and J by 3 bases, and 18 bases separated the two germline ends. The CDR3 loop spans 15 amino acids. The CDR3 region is CASSPTAGRFYEQYF. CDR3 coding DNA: TGTGCCAGCAGTCCAACGGCGGGACGCTTCTACGAGCAGTACTTC. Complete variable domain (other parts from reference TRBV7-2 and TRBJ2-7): GAGVSQSPSNKVTEKGKDVELRCDPISGHTALYWYRQSLGQGLEFLIYFQGNSAPDKSGLPSDRFSAERTGGSVSTLTIQRTQQEDSAVYLCASSPTAGRFYEQYFGPGTRLTVT.

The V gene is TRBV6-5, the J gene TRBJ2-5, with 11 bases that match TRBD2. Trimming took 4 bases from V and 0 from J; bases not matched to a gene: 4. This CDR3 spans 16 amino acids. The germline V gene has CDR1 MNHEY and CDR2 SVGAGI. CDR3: CASSSGLAEYQETQYF. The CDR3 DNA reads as TGTGCCAGCAGTTCGGGACTAGCGGAGTACCAAGAGACCCAGTACTTC.

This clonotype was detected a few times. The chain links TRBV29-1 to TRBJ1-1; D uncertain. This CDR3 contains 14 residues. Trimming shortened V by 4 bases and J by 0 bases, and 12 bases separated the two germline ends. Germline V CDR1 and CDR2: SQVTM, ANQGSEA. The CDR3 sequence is CSVGSEGMNTEAFF. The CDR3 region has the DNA TGCAGCGTTGGATCGGAAGGGATGAACACTGAAGCTTTCTTT. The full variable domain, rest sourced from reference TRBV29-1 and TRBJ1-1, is SAVISQKPSRDICQRGTSLTIQCQVDSQVTMMFWYRQQPGQSLTLIATANQGSEATYESGFVIDKFPISRPNLTFSTLTVSNMSPEDSSIYLCSVGSEGMNTEAFFGQGTRLTVV.

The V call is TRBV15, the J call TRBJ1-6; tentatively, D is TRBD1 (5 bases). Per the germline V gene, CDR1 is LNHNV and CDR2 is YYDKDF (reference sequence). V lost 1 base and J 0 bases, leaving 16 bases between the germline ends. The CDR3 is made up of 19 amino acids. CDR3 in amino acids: CATSRVLPGRSSYNSPLHF. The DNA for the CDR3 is TGTGCCACCAGCAGAGTGCTCCCGGGACGGAGCTCCTATAATTCACCCCTCCACTTT.

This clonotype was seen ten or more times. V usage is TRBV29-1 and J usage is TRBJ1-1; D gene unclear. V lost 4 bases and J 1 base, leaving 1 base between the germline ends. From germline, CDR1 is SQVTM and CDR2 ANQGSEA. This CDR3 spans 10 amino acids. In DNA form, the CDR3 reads TGCAGCGTTGGGAACACTGAAGCTTTCTTT. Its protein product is CSVGNTEAFF.

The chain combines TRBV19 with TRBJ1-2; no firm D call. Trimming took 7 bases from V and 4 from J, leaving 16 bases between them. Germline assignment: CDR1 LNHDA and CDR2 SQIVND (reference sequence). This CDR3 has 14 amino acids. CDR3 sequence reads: CASTVKRTSYGYTF. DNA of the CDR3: TGTGCCAGTACAGTCAAAAGAACTTCCTATGGCTACACCTTC.

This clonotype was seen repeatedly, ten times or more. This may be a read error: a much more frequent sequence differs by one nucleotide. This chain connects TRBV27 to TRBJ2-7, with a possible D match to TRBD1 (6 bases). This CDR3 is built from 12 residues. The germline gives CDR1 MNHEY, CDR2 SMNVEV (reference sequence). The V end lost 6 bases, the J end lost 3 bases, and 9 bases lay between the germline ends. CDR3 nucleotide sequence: TGTGCCAGCAGCCCAGGGGTCTACGAGCAGTACTTC. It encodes CASSPGVYEQYF.

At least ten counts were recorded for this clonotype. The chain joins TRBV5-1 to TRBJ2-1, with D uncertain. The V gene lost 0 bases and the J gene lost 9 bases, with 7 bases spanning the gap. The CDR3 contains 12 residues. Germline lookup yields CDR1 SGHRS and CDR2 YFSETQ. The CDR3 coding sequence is TGCGCCAGCAGCTTGGAGGGAATTGAGCAGTTCTTC. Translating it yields CASSLEGIEQFF.

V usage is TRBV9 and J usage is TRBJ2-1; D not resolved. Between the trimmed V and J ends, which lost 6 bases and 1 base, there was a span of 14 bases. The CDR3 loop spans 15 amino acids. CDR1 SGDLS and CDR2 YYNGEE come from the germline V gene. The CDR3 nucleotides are TGTGCCAGCACCCGTGAAACTGTTTCCTACAATGAGCAGTTCTTC. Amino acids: CASTRETVSYNEQFF.

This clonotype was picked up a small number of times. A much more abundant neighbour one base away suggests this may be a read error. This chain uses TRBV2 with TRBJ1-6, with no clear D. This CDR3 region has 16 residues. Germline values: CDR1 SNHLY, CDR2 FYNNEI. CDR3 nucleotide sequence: TGTGCCAGCAGTGAAAGTAAGGGCTCAGCGTCGTCACCCCCCCACTTT. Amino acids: CASSESKGSASSPPHF.

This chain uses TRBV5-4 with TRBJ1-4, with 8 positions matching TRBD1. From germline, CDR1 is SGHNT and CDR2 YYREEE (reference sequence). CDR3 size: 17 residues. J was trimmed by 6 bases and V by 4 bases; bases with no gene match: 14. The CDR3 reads CASSEAGTGLFDEKLFF. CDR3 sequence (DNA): TGTGCCAGCAGCGAAGCCGGGACAGGCCTTTTCGATGAAAAACTGTTTTTT.

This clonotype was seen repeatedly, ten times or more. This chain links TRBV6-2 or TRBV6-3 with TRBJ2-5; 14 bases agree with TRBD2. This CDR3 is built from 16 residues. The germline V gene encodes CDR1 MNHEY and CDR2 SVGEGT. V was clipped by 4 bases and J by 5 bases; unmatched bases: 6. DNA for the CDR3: TGTGCCAGCAGTTCCGAGACTAGCGGGGGGGCGGAGACCCAGTACTTC. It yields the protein CASSSETSGGAETQYF.

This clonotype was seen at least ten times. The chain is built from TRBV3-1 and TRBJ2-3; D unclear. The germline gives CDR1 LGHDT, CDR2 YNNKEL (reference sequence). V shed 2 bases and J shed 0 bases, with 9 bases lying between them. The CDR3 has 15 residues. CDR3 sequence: CASSQPETSTDTQYF. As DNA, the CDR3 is TGTGCCAGCAGCCAACCAGAAACTAGCACAGATACGCAGTATTTT.